This paragraph covers one T cell receptor beta chain sequence. TCR beta CDR3 regions were amplified from RNA transcripts. Carried out on the TCR CDR3, a first-round RT-PCR used the HTBI primer set. Each CDR3 protein gets one entry after TCRdb re-called the multiplex PCR reads with MiXCR. The data show under 350,000 distinct CDR3 sequences, over 15% seen once. The data were obtained in a study of T cells in Graves' hyperthyroidism and ophthalmopathy. The CDR3 contains 13 residues. Trimming took 5 bases from V and 7 from J; bases not matched to a gene: 5. Germline lookup yields CDR1 MNHEY and CDR2 SMNVEV (reference sequence).

This chain joins TRBV27 and TRBJ2-1, with 7 bases fitting TRBD1. The sample was blood. This TCR was sampled from a woman in her fifties or sixties with Graves' ophthalmopathy. The CDR3 DNA is TGTGCCAGCAGTAACAGGGGTACAAATGAGCAGTTCTTC. Translation: CASSNRGTNEQFF.